A single sample gave rise to the 4 T cell receptor beta chains below, sequenced in a study of T cell responses to AZD1222 COVID-19 vaccine. The table came from immunoSEQ multiplex PCR; TCRdb's copy has only in-frame clones and leaves some out. This table has fewer than 120,000 clones, about 90% appearing once. The source was peripheral blood, collected 28 days after the second AZD1222 dose. The receptors stem from an adult who received the AZD1222 COVID-19 vaccine.

This chain connects TRBV7-9 to TRBJ1-1; tentatively, D is TRBD1 (6 bases). CDR1 SEHNR and CDR2 FQNEAQ come from the germline V gene (reference sequence). V lost 1 base and J lost 3, with 9 bases in between. This CDR3 has 14 residues. The CDR3 nucleotides read TGTGCCAGCAGCTTAGGGGCAGGGGACACTGAAGCTTTCTTT. Translating gives CASSLGAGDTEAFF.

The V call is TRBV25-1, the J call TRBJ2-3, with 7 bases that match TRBD1. This CDR3 is 13 amino acids long. Trimming cost V 8 bases and J 1 base; bases outside gene matches: 3. Per germline, CDR1 MGHDK and CDR2 SYGVNS. CDR3 loop: CASLQGGTDTQYF. Written as DNA, the CDR3 is TGTGCCAGCCTCCAGGGGGGCACAGATACGCAGTATTTT.

The J gene is TRBJ2-7, the V gene TRBV3-1 (or the pseudogene TRBV3-2), with 7 bases lining up with TRBD1. CDR3 length: 14 residues. The trim removed 2 bases at V and 5 bases at J, leaving 6 bases unmatched. Germline CDR1 reads LGHDT; CDR2 reads YNNKEL (reference sequence). CDR3 region: CASSQIQGSDEQYF. CDR3 bases: TGTGCCAGCAGCCAAATACAGGGGAGCGACGAGCAGTACTTC.

The chain is built from TRBV7-6 and TRBJ2-2, with no clear D. The ends were cut back, 0 bases at V and 3 bases at J, with 8 bases in the middle. Germline V gives CDR1 SGHVS, CDR2 FNYEAQ. The CDR3 sequence is 15 residues long. The CDR3: CASSLAGSYTGELFF. In DNA, the CDR3 is TGTGCCAGCAGCTTAGCAGGGTCATACACCGGGGAGCTGTTTTTT.